These 23 T cell receptor beta chains share one sample of origin, sequenced in a study of T cells after yellow fever vaccination. TCRdb reprocessed the 5' RACE reads via MiXCR and lists one record per CDR3 protein. The profile shows hundreds of thousands of distinct CDR3 sequences, approximately 10% of them singletons. The input for sequencing was CD4+ T cells sorted from PBMCs, taken 5 days after the yellow fever booster vaccination. The receptors were gathered from a man aged 18-30 years who received the YFV17D yellow fever vaccine.

This clonotype appeared many times. The chain recombines TRBV7-2 with TRBJ2-3; D uncertain. V lost 3 bases to trimming and J lost 7 bases, with 11 bases between them. Germline CDR1 reads SGHTA; CDR2 reads FQGNSA. The CDR3 has 13 amino acids. The CDR3 is CASSFPPTYTQYF. Here the CDR3 DNA reads TGTGCCAGCAGCTTCCCCCCCACCTATACGCAGTATTTT. The variable domain in full, with the rest retrieved from reference TRBV7-2 and TRBJ2-3, is GAGVSQSPSNKVTEKGKDVELRCDPISGHTALYWYRQSLGQGLEFLIYFQGNSAPDKSGLPSDRFSAERTGGSVSTLTIQRTQQEDSAVYLCASSFPPTYTQYFGPGTRLTVL.

This clonotype appeared a few times. The chain couples TRBV4-1 to TRBJ1-1; 7 bases align to TRBD1. CDR3 length equals 18 residues. Per germline, CDR1 MGHRA and CDR2 YSYEKL. V dropped 1 base and J dropped 0; count of bases not matched to a gene: 11. This CDR3 reads CASSQGLLQGPMNTEAFF. The CDR3 DNA follows: TGCGCCAGCAGCCAAGGGCTTTTACAGGGGCCGATGAACACTGAAGCTTTCTTT.

The rearrangement joins TRBV18 to TRBJ2-1, with 10 bases that match TRBD1. Germline CDR1 KGHSH, CDR2 LQKENI. The CDR3 has 20 amino acids. Losses at the gene ends were 0 bases for V and 2 bases for J; bases not matched to a gene: 13. The CDR3 region has the DNA TGTGCCAGCTCACCACCGGCGGGACAGGGGCTAGACTTACCCTACAATGAGCAGTTCTTC. Amino acids: CASSPPAGQGLDLPYNEQFF. The full variable domain, rest sourced from reference TRBV18 and TRBJ2-1, is NAGVMQNPRHLVRRRGQEARLRCSPMKGHSHVYWYRQLPEEGLKFMVYLQKENIIDESGMPKERFSAEFPKEGPSILRIQQVVRGDSAAYFCASSPPAGQGLDLPYNEQFFGPGTRLTVL.

This clonotype was observed a few times. This rearrangement joins TRBV7-9 to TRBJ2-3, with 8 bases fitting TRBD2. The germline V gene encodes CDR1 SEHNR and CDR2 FQNEAQ (reference sequence). The CDR3 is made up of 14 amino acids. V dropped 5 bases and J dropped 4; count of bases not matched to a gene: 5. The CDR3 region has the DNA TGTGCCAGCAGCACGGGACTAGGGGCAGATACGCAGTATTTT. It translates to CASSTGLGADTQYF.

The gene calls are TRBV2 and TRBJ2-3; D might be TRBD2 (6 bases). This CDR3 spans 14 amino acids. The germline gives CDR1 SNHLY, CDR2 FYNNEI. Trimming stripped 6 bases from V and 4 bases from J, with 14 bases between. CDR3 loop: CASRGGLNADTQYF. The CDR3 DNA follows: TGTGCCAGCAGGGGAGGTCTCAACGCAGATACGCAGTATTTT. Full variable domain (rest looked up from reference TRBV2 and TRBJ2-3): EPEVTQTPSHQVTQMGQEVILRCVPISNHLYFYWYRQILGQKVEFLVSFYNNEISEKSEIFDDQFSVERPDGSNFTLKIRSTKLEDSAMYFCASRGGLNADTQYFGPGTRLTVL.

The chain is built from TRBV11-2 and TRBJ2-2, with no clear D. Between the trimmed V and J ends, which lost 2 bases and 5 bases, there was a span of 6 bases. Germline CDR1 reads SGHAT; CDR2 reads FQNNGV. The CDR3 has 13 residues. The CDR3 spells CASSLPFTGELFF. The CDR3 bases are TGTGCCAGCAGCTTACCTTTTACCGGGGAGCTGTTTTTT.

This chain links TRBV5-1 with TRBJ1-4; 7 nucleotides align to TRBD1. CDR1 is SGHRS, CDR2 YFSETQ, per germline. The CDR3 is 15 amino acids. V lost 3 bases, J lost 7 bases, and 9 bases stayed unmatched. The CDR3 is CASSSATGSTEKLFF. Written as DNA, the CDR3 is TGCGCCAGCAGCTCCGCGACAGGGTCGACTGAAAAACTGTTTTTT.

This clonotype was seen more than once but under ten times. The genes are TRBV5-1 and TRBJ1-1; D is ambiguous. The V end was cut by 7 bases, the J end by 2 bases, with 12 bases between. Germline-derived CDR1 and CDR2 are SGHRS and YFSETQ. This CDR3 is 13 amino acids long. Here the CDR3 reads CASARSLNTEAFF. The CDR3 region has the DNA TGCGCCAGCGCGCGGAGCCTAAACACTGAAGCTTTCTTT.

This clonotype was picked up many times. V is TRBV5-1 and J is TRBJ2-6; D is unclear. Germline V lookup: CDR1 SGHRS, CDR2 YFSETQ. V lost 2 bases and J lost 0, with 3 bases in between. There are 14 residues in the CDR3. The CDR3 here is CASSFFSGANVLTF. CDR3 bases: TGCGCCAGCAGCTTCTTCTCTGGGGCCAACGTCCTGACTTTC. Full variable domain (outside the CDR3, taken from reference TRBV5-1 and TRBJ2-6): KAGVTQTPRYLIKTRGQQVTLSCSPISGHRSVSWYQQTPGQGLQFLFEYFSETQRNKGNFPGRFSGRQFSNSRSEMNVSTLELGDSALYLCASSFFSGANVLTFGAGSRLTVL.

This clonotype showed up many times. The rearrangement links TRBV12-3 or TRBV12-4 to TRBJ2-7; possible D gene TRBD1, 5 bases. Trimming removed 4 bases from V and 0 bases from J, with 7 bases in between. CDR3 length: 13 amino acids. The CDR3 DNA reads TGTGCCAGCAGTTCACAGGTCTCCTACGAGCAGTACTTC. It codes for CASSSQVSYEQYF.

The chain carries TRBV27 and TRBJ2-2; 8 nucleotides match TRBD1. CDR3 size: 14 residues. V lost 6 bases and J lost 6; bases outside the gene matches: 6. Germline loops: CDR1 MNHEY, CDR2 SMNVEV (reference sequence). CDR3 in amino acids: CASREQGGPGELFF. CDR3 nucleotides: TGTGCCAGCAGGGAACAGGGGGGTCCCGGGGAGCTGTTTTTT.

The V and J genes are TRBV3-1 and TRBJ1-5; D remains ambiguous. Trimming took off 0 bases at V and 6 bases at J, with 15 bases between the two ends. The CDR3 has 16 amino acids. CDR1 and CDR2 from the germline V gene are LGHDT and YNNKEL (reference sequence). The CDR3 region has the DNA TGTGCCAGCAGCCAAGATCTACTCCTGTTGGGTCAGCCCCAGCATTTT. This sequence encodes CASSQDLLLLGQPQHF.

The table lists this clonotype with a few counts. In DNA form, the CDR3 reads TGTGCCAGCAGCTTTTTACTAGCGGTGAACACCGGGGAGCTGTTTTTT. Its translation: CASSFLLAVNTGELFF. The V call is TRBV7-2, the J call TRBJ2-2; 8 bases agree with TRBD2. The trim removed 3 bases at V and 1 base at J, leaving 4 bases unmatched. CDR1 is SGHTA, CDR2 FQGNSA, per germline. The CDR3 is 16 residues long.

This clonotype was counted between two and nine times. J is TRBJ1-5 and V is TRBV18; D remains unclear. Germline values: CDR1 KGHSH, CDR2 LQKENI. The CDR3 covers 13 residues. Trimming left V 8 bases short and J 7 bases short, with 15 bases between. The CDR3 DNA follows: TGTGCCAGCGGGAATAGGGAGGGACAGCCCCAGCATTTT. Translation: CASGNREGQPQHF.

This clonotype has a handful of counts. This chain links TRBV4-3 with TRBJ1-3; D unclear. The germline V and J ends were trimmed by 4 bases and 2 bases, with 6 bases remaining between them. CDR1 LGHNA and CDR2 YSLEER come from the germline V gene. This CDR3 region has 13 residues. In DNA, the CDR3 is TGCGCCAGCAGCCCGACCGCTGGAAACACCATATATTTT. This codes for CASSPTAGNTIYF.

This clonotype showed up many times. The chain uses TRBV27 and TRBJ2-1; TRBD1 is a possible D gene (6 bases). V was trimmed by 10 bases and J by 9 bases, leaving 19 bases between them. Germline loops: CDR1 MNHEY, CDR2 SMNVEV (reference sequence). CDR3 length: 13 residues. The CDR3 coding sequence is TGTGCCACCGTGATCTTAGGGGGAACTGAGCAGTTCTTC. Translated, it gives CATVILGGTEQFF.

This clonotype was counted ten times or more. The rearrangement links TRBV7-2 to TRBJ1-6, with D uncertain. CDR1 SGHTA and CDR2 FQGNSA come from the germline V gene. This CDR3 has 12 amino acids. V shed 0 bases and J shed 14 bases, with 8 bases lying between them. Here the CDR3 reads CASSLAARSLHF. The CDR3 DNA sequence: TGTGCCAGCAGCTTAGCGGCTCGATCCCTCCACTTT.

This clonotype was picked up a small number of times. An end of the junction does not agree with germline; a read error may underlie this. This rearrangement joins TRBV5-1 to TRBJ2-5; D is ambiguous. CDR3 length: 14 amino acids. Looked up from germline, CDR1 is SGHRS and CDR2 is YFSETQ. The CDR3 protein is CASSLGRPWETQYF. The CDR3 DNA reads TGCGCCAGCAGTTTGGGCAGGCCATGGGAGACCCAGTACTTC.

The chain uses TRBV27 and TRBJ2-1; TRBD2 is a possible D gene (7 bases). The CDR3 sequence is 17 residues long. The V end was cut by 3 bases, the J end by 8 bases, with 23 bases between. Germline CDR1 is MNHEY and CDR2 is SMNVEV (reference sequence). This CDR3 reads CASSFLRGGSPGDEQFF. CDR3 sequence (DNA): TGTGCCAGCAGTTTCCTCAGGGGAGGGTCCCCGGGGGATGAGCAGTTCTTC.

In this sample, this clonotype turned up many times. One end of the junction is discordant with germline, which a read error may explain. V usage is TRBV5-1 and J usage is TRBJ2-3; the match to TRBD2 covers 7 bases. Germline CDR1 reads SGHRS; CDR2 reads YFSETQ. This CDR3 spans 14 amino acids. CDR3 loop: CASSLGGFTDTQYF. The CDR3 region has the DNA TGTGCCAGCAGCTTGGGGGGGTTCACAGATACGCAGTATTTT.

Only a few counts were recorded for this clonotype. V usage is TRBV2 and J usage is TRBJ2-1; 10 bases are a match to TRBD1. With 8 bases clipped from V and 9 bases from J, the junction kept 16 bases outside the gene matches. Germline lookup yields CDR1 SNHLY and CDR2 FYNNEI. The length of the CDR3 is 16 residues. The CDR3 sequence is CASARAGTGVLGEQFF. Written as DNA, the CDR3 is TGTGCCAGCGCGAGGGCCGGGACAGGGGTTCTCGGTGAGCAGTTCTTC. Drawing the rest from reference TRBV2 and TRBJ2-1, the complete variable domain is EPEVTQTPSHQVTQMGQEVILRCVPISNHLYFYWYRQILGQKVEFLVSFYNNEISEKSEIFDDQFSVERPDGSNFTLKIRSTKLEDSAMYFCASARAGTGVLGEQFFGPGTRLTVL.

The chain joins TRBV28 to TRBJ1-2; TRBD1 is a possible D gene (5 bases). Germline V gene lookup returns CDR1 MDHEN and CDR2 SYDVKM. The ends were cut back, 6 bases at V and 7 bases at J, with 12 bases in the middle. The CDR3 consists of 12 residues. The CDR3 loop is CASRRDSGGYTF. As DNA, the CDR3 is TGTGCCAGCAGACGGGACTCCGGTGGCTACACCTTC.

This clonotype has a handful of counts. The rearrangement joins TRBV7-9 to TRBJ2-5; no reliable D call. Germline lookup yields CDR1 SEHNR and CDR2 FQNEAQ (reference sequence). V was cut by 4 bases and J by 4 bases, with 16 bases left in between. This CDR3 spans 15 amino acids. This CDR3 is CASSSRRLTVETQYF. DNA of the CDR3: TGTGCCAGCAGCTCCCGACGGCTCACGGTAGAGACCCAGTACTTC.